This TCR beta chain was captured by sequencing in a study of blood T cell repertoires in COVID-19. Looking at the study overall: PBMCs, B-cell-depleted T cells, or T cells were the source of the cDNA or gDNA that made up the material.

The ends lost 0 bases at V and 7 bases at J; junction bases unmatched: 9. Germline V gene sequence: CDR1 LGHDT, CDR2 YNNKEL (reference sequence). This CDR3 region has 16 residues. In the authors' methods: The authors estimated nucleated cell counts from reference gene primer amplification. Clones were sequenced by immunoSEQ multiplex PCR, and TCRdb holds only the in-frame ones, with some missing. That table supplies the V and J calls and clone size; D and trimming were determined from the DNA. The repertoire has some 20,000 clones, about 90% of them found once; the top ten carry 2.7%. Source material: peripheral blood. This rearrangement joins TRBV3-1 (or the pseudogene TRBV3-2) to TRBJ1-2; 9 nucleotides align to TRBD1. This clonotype originated in a man aged 70-80 years with acute or convalescent COVID-19. CDR3 DNA sequence: TGTGCCAGCAGCCAAGATGTGGACAGGGGCGTTTCTGGCTACACCTTC. Residues: CASSQDVDRGVSGYTF.